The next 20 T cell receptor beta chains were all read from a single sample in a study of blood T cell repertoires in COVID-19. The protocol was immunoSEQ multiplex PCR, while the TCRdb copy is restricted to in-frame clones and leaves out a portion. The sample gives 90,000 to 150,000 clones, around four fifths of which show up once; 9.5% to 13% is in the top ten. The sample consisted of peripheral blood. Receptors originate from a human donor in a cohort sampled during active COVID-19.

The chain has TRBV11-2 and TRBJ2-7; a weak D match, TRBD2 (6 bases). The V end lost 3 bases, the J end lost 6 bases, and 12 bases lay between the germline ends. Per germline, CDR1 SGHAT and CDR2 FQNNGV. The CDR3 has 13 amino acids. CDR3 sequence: CASSFDRGSEQYF. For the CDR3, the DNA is TGTGCCAGCAGCTTTGACCGGGGGAGCGAGCAGTACTTC.

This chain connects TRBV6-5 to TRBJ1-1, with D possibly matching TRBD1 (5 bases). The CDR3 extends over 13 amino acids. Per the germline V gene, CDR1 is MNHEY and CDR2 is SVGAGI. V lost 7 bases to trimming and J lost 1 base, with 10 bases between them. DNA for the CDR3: TGTGCCAGCATCGGACACCCGAACACTGAAGCTTTCTTT. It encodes CASIGHPNTEAFF.

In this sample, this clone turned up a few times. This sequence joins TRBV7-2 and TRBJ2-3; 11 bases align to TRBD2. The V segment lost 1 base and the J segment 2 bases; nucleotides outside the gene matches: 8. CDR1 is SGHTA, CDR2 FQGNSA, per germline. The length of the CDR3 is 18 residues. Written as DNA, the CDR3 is TGTGCCAGCAGCTTAGGAGGAACTAGCGGGGGATCCACAGATACGCAGTATTTT. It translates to CASSLGGTSGGSTDTQYF.

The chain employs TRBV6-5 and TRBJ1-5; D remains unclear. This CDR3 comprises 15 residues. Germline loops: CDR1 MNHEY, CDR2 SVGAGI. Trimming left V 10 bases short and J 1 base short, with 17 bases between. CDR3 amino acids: CATLVTYGSNQPQHF. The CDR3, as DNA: TGTGCCACCTTGGTGACTTATGGGAGCAATCAGCCCCAGCATTTT.

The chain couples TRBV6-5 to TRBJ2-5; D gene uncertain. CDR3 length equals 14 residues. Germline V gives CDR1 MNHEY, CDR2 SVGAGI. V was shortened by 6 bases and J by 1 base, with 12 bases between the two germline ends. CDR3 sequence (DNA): TGTGCCAGCAGAAGACAACTTAGCCAAGAGACCCAGTACTTC. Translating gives CASRRQLSQETQYF.

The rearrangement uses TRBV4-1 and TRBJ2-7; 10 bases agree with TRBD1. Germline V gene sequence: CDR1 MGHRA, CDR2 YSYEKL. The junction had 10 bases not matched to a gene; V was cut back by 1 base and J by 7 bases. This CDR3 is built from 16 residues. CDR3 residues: CASSQANRDRGREQYF. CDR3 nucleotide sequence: TGCGCCAGCAGCCAAGCTAACCGGGACAGGGGTAGGGAGCAGTACTTC.

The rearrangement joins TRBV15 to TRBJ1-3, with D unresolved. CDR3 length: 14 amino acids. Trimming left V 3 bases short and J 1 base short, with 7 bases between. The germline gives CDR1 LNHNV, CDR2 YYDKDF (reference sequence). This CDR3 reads CATSRRGSGNTIYF. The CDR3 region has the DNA TGTGCCACCAGCAGGCGGGGTTCTGGAAACACCATATATTTT.

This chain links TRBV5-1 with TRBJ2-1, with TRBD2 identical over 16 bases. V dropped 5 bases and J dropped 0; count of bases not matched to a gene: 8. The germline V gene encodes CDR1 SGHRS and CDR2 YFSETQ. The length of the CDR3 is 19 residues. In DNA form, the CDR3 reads TGCGCCAGCAGTCCCAAGGGACTAGCGGGGGGGAGCTCCTACAATGAGCAGTTCTTC. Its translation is CASSPKGLAGGSSYNEQFF.

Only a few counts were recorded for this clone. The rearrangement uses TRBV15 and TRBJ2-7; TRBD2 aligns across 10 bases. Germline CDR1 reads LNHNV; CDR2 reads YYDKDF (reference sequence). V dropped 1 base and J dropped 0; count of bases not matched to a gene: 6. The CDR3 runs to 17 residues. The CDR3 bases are TGTGCCACCAGCAGAGGACTAGCGGGCCCGAGCTCCTACGAGCAGTACTTC. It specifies CATSRGLAGPSSYEQYF.

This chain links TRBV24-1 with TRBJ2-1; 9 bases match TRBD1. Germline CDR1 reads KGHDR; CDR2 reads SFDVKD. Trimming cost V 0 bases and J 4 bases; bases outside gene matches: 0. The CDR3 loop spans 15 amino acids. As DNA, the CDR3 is TGTGCCACCAGTGATTTGGGGACAGGGTACAATGAGCAGTTCTTC. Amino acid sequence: CATSDLGTGYNEQFF.

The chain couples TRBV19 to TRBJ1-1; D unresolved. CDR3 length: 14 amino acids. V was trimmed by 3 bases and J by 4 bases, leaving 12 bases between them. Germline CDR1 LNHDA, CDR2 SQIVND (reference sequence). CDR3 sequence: CASSIIWRGTEAFF. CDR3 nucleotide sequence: TGTGCCAGTAGTATTATCTGGAGAGGCACTGAAGCTTTCTTT.

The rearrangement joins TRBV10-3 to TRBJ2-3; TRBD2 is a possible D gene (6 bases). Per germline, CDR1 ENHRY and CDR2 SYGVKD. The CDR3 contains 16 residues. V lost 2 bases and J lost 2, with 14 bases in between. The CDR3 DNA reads TGTGCCATCAGTGAGGGCGGGACTTCCCTCACAGATACGCAGTATTTT. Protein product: CAISEGGTSLTDTQYF.

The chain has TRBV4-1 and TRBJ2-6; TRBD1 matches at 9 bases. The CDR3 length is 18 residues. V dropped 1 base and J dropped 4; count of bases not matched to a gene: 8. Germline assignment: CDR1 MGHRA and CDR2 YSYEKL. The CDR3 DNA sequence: TGCGCCAGCAGCCAAGGCCGGGGACAGGGTTTCGGGGCCAACGTCCTGACTTTC. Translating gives CASSQGRGQGFGANVLTF.

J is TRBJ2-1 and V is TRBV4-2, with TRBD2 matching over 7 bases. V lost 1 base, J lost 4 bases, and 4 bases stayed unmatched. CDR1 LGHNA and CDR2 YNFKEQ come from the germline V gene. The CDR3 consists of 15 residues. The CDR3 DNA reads TGTGCCAGCAGCCAAGGTACCGGGGGGTACAATGAGCAGTTCTTC. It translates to CASSQGTGGYNEQFF.

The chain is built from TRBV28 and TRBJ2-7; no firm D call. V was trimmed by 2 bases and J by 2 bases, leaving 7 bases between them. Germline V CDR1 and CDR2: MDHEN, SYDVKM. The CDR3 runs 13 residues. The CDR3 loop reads CASSLARTYEQYF. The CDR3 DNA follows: TGTGCCAGCAGTTTAGCTAGAACCTACGAGCAGTACTTC.

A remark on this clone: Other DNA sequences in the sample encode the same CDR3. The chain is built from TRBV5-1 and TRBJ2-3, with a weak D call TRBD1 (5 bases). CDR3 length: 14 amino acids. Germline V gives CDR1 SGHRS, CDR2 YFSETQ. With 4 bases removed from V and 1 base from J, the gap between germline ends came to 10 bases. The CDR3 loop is CASSPGFGTDTQYF. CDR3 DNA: TGCGCCAGCAGCCCAGGGTTCGGCACAGATACGCAGTATTTT.

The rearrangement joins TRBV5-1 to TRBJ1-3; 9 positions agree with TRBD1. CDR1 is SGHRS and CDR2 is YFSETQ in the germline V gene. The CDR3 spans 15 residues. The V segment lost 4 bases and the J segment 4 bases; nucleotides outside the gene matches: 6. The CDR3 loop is CASSAGTGSGNTIYF. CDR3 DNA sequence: TGCGCCAGCAGCGCCGGGACAGGGTCCGGAAACACCATATATTTT.

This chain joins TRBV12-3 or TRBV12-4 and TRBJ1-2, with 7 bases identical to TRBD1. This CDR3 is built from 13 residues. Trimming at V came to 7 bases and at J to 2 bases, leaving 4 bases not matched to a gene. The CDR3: CASTPDRNYGYTF. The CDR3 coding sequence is TGTGCCAGCACCCCGGACAGGAACTATGGCTACACCTTC.

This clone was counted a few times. CDR3 in amino acids: CASRREGHEQYF. The DNA of the CDR3 is TGTGCCAGCCGGAGGGAAGGGCACGAGCAGTACTTC. The chain recombines TRBV7-9 with TRBJ2-7, with D possibly TRBD2 on 6 matching bases. This CDR3 has 12 residues. V gave up 8 bases and J gave up 5 bases, with 13 bases separating them. Germline V gene data show CDR1 as SEHNR and CDR2 as FQNEAQ (reference sequence).

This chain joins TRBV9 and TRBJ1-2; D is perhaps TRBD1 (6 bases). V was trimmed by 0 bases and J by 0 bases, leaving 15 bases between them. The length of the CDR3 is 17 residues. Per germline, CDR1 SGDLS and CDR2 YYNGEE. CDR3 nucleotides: TGTGCCAGCAGCGTAGCACAGGGCAAGGGACCTAACTATGGCTACACCTTC. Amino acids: CASSVAQGKGPNYGYTF.